The 15 T cell receptor beta chains below come from one sample, sequenced in a study of shared clonotypes between healthy human individuals. Measured with immunoSEQ multiplex PCR; TCRdb has only the in-frame clones, and not every one. Of more than 1 million clones in the sample, 75% to 80% were seen once. Sequencing was done on a sample of memory CD4+ T cells from PBMCs. Subset defined: CD45RA-negative fraction. These TCRs come from a man in his late teens or twenties in good health. Some clones in this sample may be carry-over from other donors' samples.

J is TRBJ1-4 and V is TRBV30; no reliable D call. Germline loops: CDR1 GTSNPN, CDR2 SVGIG (reference sequence). The CDR3 totals 11 residues. Deletions cut 2 bases from V and 8 bases from J, with 6 bases between. CDR3 protein: CAWSLTEKLFF. CDR3 nucleotides: TGTGCCTGGAGTCTTACGGAAAAACTGTTTTTT. The whole variable domain, remainder taken from reference TRBV30 and TRBJ1-4, is SQTIHQWPATLVQPVGSPLSLECTVEGTSNPNLYWYRQAAGRGLQLLFYSVGIGQISSEVPQNLSASRPQDRQFILSSKKLLLSDSGFYLCAWSLTEKLFFGSGTQLSVL.

The chain couples TRBV5-4 to TRBJ2-5; 8 positions agree with TRBD2. The CDR3 runs 15 residues. V lost 4 bases, J lost 4 bases, and 9 bases stayed unmatched. Germline CDR1 and CDR2: SGHNT and YYREEE (reference sequence). CDR3 DNA: TGTGCCAGCAGCCGGGAAGCGGGAGCTGGAGAGACCCAGTACTTC. Protein sequence: CASSREAGAGETQYF.

This chain links TRBV5-1 with TRBJ2-5; 10 bases agree with TRBD1. The trim removed 4 bases at V and 0 bases at J, leaving 6 bases unmatched. CDR3 size: 16 residues. CDR1 SGHRS and CDR2 YFSETQ come from the germline V gene. CDR3 DNA sequence: TGCGCCAGCAGCCTAGGACAGGGGGTGAACCAAGAGACCCAGTACTTC. It yields the protein CASSLGQGVNQETQYF. The whole variable domain, filled in from reference TRBV5-1 and TRBJ2-5, reads KAGVTQTPRYLIKTRGQQVTLSCSPISGHRSVSWYQQTPGQGLQFLFEYFSETQRNKGNFPGRFSGRQFSNSRSEMNVSTLELGDSALYLCASSLGQGVNQETQYFGPGTRLLVL.

Only a few counts were recorded for this clone. The chain carries TRBV7-3 and TRBJ2-3; D may be TRBD2 (6 bases). The CDR3 spans 14 residues. The V end was cut by 4 bases, the J end by 3 bases, with 11 bases between. Germline CDR1 and CDR2: SGHTA and FQGTGA. CDR3 in amino acids: CASSSGLGTDTQYF. The CDR3 bases are TGTGCCAGCAGCTCGGGACTCGGAACAGATACGCAGTATTTT.

The chain combines TRBV4-1 with TRBJ2-7, with 9 nucleotides matching TRBD2. Germline CDR1 is MGHRA and CDR2 is YSYEKL. The CDR3 is 17 residues long. The trim removed 0 bases at V and 1 base at J, leaving 7 bases unmatched. CDR3 protein: CASSQEPGTSRSYEQYF. CDR3 nucleotides: TGCGCCAGCAGCCAAGAACCCGGGACTAGCCGATCCTACGAGCAGTACTTC.

CDR3 nucleotide sequence: TGTGCCAGCTCACCACAAGAGGGAAACATTCAGTACTTC. Amino acid sequence: CASSPQEGNIQYF. The chain carries TRBV18 and TRBJ2-4; weak D call: TRBD2 (5 bases). This CDR3 region has 13 residues. With 1 base removed from V and 6 bases from J, the gap between germline ends came to 7 bases. From germline, CDR1 is KGHSH and CDR2 LQKENI. The whole variable domain, remainder taken from reference TRBV18 and TRBJ2-4, is NAGVMQNPRHLVRRRGQEARLRCSPMKGHSHVYWYRQLPEEGLKFMVYLQKENIIDESGMPKERFSAEFPKEGPSILRIQQVVRGDSAAYFCASSPQEGNIQYFGAGTRLSVL.

This chain joins TRBV10-1 and TRBJ1-4; D not certain. This CDR3 region has 14 residues. CDR1 is WNHNN and CDR2 is SYGVQD in the germline V gene (reference sequence). Trimming cost V 7 bases and J 5 bases, with 14 bases left between them. The CDR3 here is CASIRRGSNEKLFF. As DNA, the CDR3 is TGCGCCAGCATCCGCCGGGGATCCAATGAAAAACTGTTTTTT.

The rearrangement links TRBV18 to TRBJ2-1; D may correspond to TRBD1 or TRBD2 (5 bases each). In germline, CDR1 is KGHSH, CDR2 LQKENI. Trimming removed 6 bases from V and 6 bases from J, with 18 bases in between. CDR3 length equals 15 residues. Here the CDR3 DNA reads TGTGCCAGCTCCCCCGGGGCAGACCTTCGCAATGAGCAGTTCTTC. This encodes CASSPGADLRNEQFF.

The chain couples TRBV30 to TRBJ1-2, with 8 nucleotides matching TRBD1. CDR3 length equals 15 residues. Germline V CDR1 and CDR2: GTSNPN, SVGIG (reference sequence). V dropped 3 bases and J dropped 8; count of bases not matched to a gene: 14. The CDR3 protein is CAWRSTVTGVSGYTF. CDR3 nucleotide sequence: TGTGCCTGGAGATCGACCGTGACAGGGGTGAGCGGCTACACCTTC. The whole variable domain, filled in from reference TRBV30 and TRBJ1-2, reads SQTIHQWPATLVQPVGSPLSLECTVEGTSNPNLYWYRQAAGRGLQLLFYSVGIGQISSEVPQNLSASRPQDRQFILSSKKLLLSDSGFYLCAWRSTVTGVSGYTFGSGTRLTVV.

The chain has TRBV18 and TRBJ1-2; 8 nucleotides align to TRBD1. The V gene's germline CDR1 is KGHSH and CDR2 LQKENI. Germline trimming cut 6 bases from V and 7 bases from J; bases unmatched to any gene: 13. The CDR3 covers 15 residues. CDR3 nucleotides: TGTGCCAGCTCCCACGAGGCAGGGGGCCGGTCTGGCTACACCTTC. It yields the protein CASSHEAGGRSGYTF.

The rearrangement links TRBV5-1 to TRBJ2-5; D gene ambiguous. Trimming shortened V by 4 bases and J by 5 bases, and 9 bases separated the two germline ends. The CDR3 has 12 amino acids. Germline V gene lookup returns CDR1 SGHRS and CDR2 YFSETQ. The CDR3 region has the DNA TGCGCCAGCAGCGAGGTTGGGGAGACCCAGTACTTC. Its translation: CASSEVGETQYF.

The chain is built from TRBV7-8 and TRBJ1-4; D may be TRBD1 (5 bases). CDR3 size: 15 residues. Germline CDR1 is SGHVS and CDR2 is FQNEAQ. Between the trimmed V and J ends, which lost 6 bases and 0 bases, there was a span of 11 bases. The CDR3 DNA reads as TGTGCCAGCAGACCTAGGGGAGCAACTAATGAAAAACTGTTTTTT. Translated, it gives CASRPRGATNEKLFF.

The chain carries TRBV7-3 and TRBJ2-7, with D possibly TRBD2 on 5 matching bases. The V and J ends lost 3 bases and 6 bases respectively, with 12 bases between them. Germline CDR1 reads SGHTA; CDR2 reads FQGTGA. The CDR3 is 13 amino acids. The CDR3 sequence is CASSLEWSGEQYF. The CDR3 DNA is TGTGCCAGCAGCTTGGAGTGGAGCGGCGAGCAGTACTTC. Together with reference TRBV7-3 and TRBJ2-7, the CDR3 gives the full variable domain: GAGVSQTPSNKVTEKGKYVELRCDPISGHTALYWYRQSLGQGPEFLIYFQGTGAADDSGLPNDRFFAVRPEGSVSTLKIQRTERGDSAVYLCASSLEWSGEQYFGPGTRLTVT.

The chain combines TRBV19 with TRBJ2-5; D might be TRBD1 or TRBD2, each matching 5 bases. This CDR3 has 17 residues. The V end lost 1 base, the J end lost 4 bases, and 19 bases lay between the germline ends. Germline lookup yields CDR1 LNHDA and CDR2 SQIVND (reference sequence). CDR3 protein: CASSIALAGWGIETQYF. The CDR3 bases are TGTGCCAGTAGTATAGCCCTCGCAGGGTGGGGGATAGAGACCCAGTACTTC.

The chain is built from TRBV19 and TRBJ1-5, with D possibly matching TRBD1 (5 bases). This CDR3 has 14 amino acids. Trimming removed 2 bases from V and 2 bases from J, with 7 bases in between. CDR1 and CDR2 (germline): LNHDA, SQIVND (reference sequence). CDR3 region: CASSIQGGNQPQHF. As DNA, the CDR3 is TGTGCCAGTAGTATACAGGGTGGCAATCAGCCCCAGCATTTT.